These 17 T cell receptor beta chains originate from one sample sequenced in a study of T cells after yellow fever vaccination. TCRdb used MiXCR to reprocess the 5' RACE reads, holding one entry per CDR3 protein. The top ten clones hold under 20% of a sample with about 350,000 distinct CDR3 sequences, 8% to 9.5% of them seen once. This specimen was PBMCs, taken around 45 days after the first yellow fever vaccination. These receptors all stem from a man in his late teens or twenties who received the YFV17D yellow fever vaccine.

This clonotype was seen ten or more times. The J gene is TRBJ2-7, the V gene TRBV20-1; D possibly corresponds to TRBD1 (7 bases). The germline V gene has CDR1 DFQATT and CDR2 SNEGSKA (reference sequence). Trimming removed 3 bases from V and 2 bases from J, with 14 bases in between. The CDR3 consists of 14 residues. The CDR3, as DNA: TGCAGTGCTAGGGAGGGACAGACTGCCTACGAGCAGTACTTC. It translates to CSAREGQTAYEQYF.

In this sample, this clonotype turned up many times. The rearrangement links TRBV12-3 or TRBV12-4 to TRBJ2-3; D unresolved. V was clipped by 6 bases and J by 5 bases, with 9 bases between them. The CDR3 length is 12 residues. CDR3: CASSSRGDTQYF. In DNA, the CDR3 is TGTGCCAGCAGCTCTCGTGGAGATACGCAGTATTTT.

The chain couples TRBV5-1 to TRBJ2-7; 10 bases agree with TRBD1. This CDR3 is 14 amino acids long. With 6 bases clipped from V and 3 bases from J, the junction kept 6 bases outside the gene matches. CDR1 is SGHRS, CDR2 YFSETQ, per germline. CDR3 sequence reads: CASMPGTGVYEQYF. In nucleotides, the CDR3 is TGCGCCAGCATGCCCGGGACAGGGGTCTACGAGCAGTACTTC.

The DNA of the CDR3 is TGTGCCAGTACTTCCCCCCGGGCCCCGAGGGAGCAGTACTTC. Encoded protein: CASTSPRAPREQYF. V is TRBV19 and J is TRBJ2-7; D is unresolved. Germline V gives CDR1 LNHDA, CDR2 SQIVND (reference sequence). The CDR3 spans 14 residues. V was pared by 7 bases and J by 7 bases, with 20 bases between.

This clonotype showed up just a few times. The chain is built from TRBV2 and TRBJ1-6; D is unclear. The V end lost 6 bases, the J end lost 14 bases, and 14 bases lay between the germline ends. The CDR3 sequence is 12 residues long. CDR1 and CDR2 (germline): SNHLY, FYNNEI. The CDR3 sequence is CASRPRAATLHF. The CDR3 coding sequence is TGTGCCAGCAGGCCCCGGGCAGCGACCCTCCACTTT.

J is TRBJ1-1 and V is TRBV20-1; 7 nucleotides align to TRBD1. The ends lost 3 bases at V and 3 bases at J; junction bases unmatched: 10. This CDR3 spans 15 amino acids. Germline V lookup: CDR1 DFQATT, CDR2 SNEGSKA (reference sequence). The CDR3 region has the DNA TGCAGTGCTAGCAAGACAGGGCGGAGGTACACTGAAGCTTTCTTT. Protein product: CSASKTGRRYTEAFF.

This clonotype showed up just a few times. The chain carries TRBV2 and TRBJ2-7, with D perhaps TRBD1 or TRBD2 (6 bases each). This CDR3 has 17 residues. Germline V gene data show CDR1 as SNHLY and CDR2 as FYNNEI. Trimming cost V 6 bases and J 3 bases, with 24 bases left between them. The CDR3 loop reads CASSPSRLGAGLYEQYV. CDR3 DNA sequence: TGTGCCAGCAGCCCCTCCCGATTGGGGGCGGGGCTCTACGAGCAGTACGTC.

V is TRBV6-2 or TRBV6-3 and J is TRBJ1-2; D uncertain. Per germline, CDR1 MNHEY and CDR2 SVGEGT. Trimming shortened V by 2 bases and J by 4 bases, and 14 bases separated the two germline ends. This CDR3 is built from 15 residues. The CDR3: CASSYGLDSFYGYTF. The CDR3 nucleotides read TGTGCCAGCAGTTACGGGTTAGATTCTTTCTATGGCTACACCTTC.

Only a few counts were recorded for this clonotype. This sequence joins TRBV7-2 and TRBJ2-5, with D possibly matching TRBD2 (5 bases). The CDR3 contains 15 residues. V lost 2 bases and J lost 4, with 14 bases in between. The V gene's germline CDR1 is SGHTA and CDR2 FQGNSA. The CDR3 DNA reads TGTGCCAGCAGCTTAAGGACTGGATCGGGAGAGACCCAGTACTTC. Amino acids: CASSLRTGSGETQYF.

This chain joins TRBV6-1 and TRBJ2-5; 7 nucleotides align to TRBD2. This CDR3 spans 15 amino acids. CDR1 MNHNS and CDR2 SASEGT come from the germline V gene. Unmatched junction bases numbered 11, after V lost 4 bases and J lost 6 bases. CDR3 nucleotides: TGTGCCAGCAGTGCCCTGGGTGGGGGAGGGCAGACCCAGTACTTC. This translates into CASSALGGGGQTQYF.

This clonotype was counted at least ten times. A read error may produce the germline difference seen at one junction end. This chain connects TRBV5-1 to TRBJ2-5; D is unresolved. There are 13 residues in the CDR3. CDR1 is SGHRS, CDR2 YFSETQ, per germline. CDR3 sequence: CASSLLGQETQYF. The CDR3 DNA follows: TGTGCCAGCAGTTTGCTAGGGCAAGAGACCCAGTACTTC.

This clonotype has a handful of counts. This chain's CDR3 is CASREPQGARTEAFF. CDR3 DNA sequence: TGTGCCAGCAGGGAGCCACAGGGGGCGAGGACTGAAGCTTTCTTT. The chain uses TRBV6-1 and TRBJ1-1; 9 bases map to TRBD1. The CDR3 is 15 residues long. After removal of 6 bases from V and 5 bases from J, the junction contained 10 bases not matched to a gene. Germline V gives CDR1 MNHNS, CDR2 SASEGT.

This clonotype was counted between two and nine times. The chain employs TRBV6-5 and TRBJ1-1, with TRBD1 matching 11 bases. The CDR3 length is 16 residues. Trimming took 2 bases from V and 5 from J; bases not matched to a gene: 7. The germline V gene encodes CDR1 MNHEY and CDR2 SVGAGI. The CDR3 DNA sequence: TGTGCCAGCAGTTACCTCGGGACAGGGGGGAGAACTGAAGCTTTCTTT. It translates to CASSYLGTGGRTEAFF.

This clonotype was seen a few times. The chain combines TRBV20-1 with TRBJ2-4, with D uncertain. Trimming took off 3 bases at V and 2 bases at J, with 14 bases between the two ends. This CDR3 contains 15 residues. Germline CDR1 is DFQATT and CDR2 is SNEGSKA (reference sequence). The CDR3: CSARPPLGSKNIQYF. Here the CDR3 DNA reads TGCAGTGCTAGGCCCCCCTTAGGGTCCAAAAACATTCAGTACTTC.

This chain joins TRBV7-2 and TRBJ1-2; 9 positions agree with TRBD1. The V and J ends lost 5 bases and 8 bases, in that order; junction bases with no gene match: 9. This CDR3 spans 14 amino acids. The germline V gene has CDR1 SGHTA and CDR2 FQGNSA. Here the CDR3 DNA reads TGTGCCAGCAGCCATGGGGACAGGGTAATCGGCTACACCTTC. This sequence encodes CASSHGDRVIGYTF.

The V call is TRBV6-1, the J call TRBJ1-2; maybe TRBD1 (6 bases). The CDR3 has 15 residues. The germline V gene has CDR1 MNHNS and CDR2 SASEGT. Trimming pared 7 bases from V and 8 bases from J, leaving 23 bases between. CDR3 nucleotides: TGTGCCAGCACTCCCGGTCGTGGGGGCGGGAAGGGCTACACCTTC. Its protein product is CASTPGRGGGKGYTF.

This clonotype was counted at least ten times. CDR3 region: CASSYWLAGPTDTQYF. CDR3 DNA sequence: TGTGCCAGCAGTTATTGGCTAGCGGGGCCCACAGATACGCAGTATTTT. V and J are TRBV6-5 and TRBJ2-3; 9 bases map to TRBD2. Looked up from germline, CDR1 is MNHEY and CDR2 is SVGAGI. The CDR3 is made up of 16 amino acids. The J segment lost 2 bases and the V segment lost 3 bases, leaving 6 bases of the junction unmatched.